Included here is one T cell receptor (beta chain) sequence, with context. As yet, its antigen is unknown. This CDR3 has 18 residues. The germline CDR1 and CDR2 sequences are SGDLS and YYNGEE. The V segment lost 0 bases and the J segment 1 base; nucleotides outside the gene matches: 8. Sequencing used immunoSEQ multiplex PCR; TCRdb keeps in-frame clones, though not all of them. The table lists 300,000 to 450,000 clones, approximately 90% of them singletons. These data originate in a study of Ad26.COV2.S vaccination and SARS-CoV-2 variants. Study-wide findings and caveats: The TCR breadth and depth analyses may have produced an underestimate of total T cell responses. Individuals receiving vaccine had higher spike-specific TCR breadth than placebo recipients did.

The source material was peripheral blood, sampled after recovery from COVID-19. This TCR came from a human donor who had recovered from COVID-19. The chain couples TRBV9 to TRBJ2-2; 8 bases map to TRBD2. CDR3 region: CASSVETGGAMNTGELFF. The CDR3 nucleotides are TGTGCCAGCAGCGTAGAGACCGGGGGGGCCATGAACACCGGGGAGCTGTTTTTT.